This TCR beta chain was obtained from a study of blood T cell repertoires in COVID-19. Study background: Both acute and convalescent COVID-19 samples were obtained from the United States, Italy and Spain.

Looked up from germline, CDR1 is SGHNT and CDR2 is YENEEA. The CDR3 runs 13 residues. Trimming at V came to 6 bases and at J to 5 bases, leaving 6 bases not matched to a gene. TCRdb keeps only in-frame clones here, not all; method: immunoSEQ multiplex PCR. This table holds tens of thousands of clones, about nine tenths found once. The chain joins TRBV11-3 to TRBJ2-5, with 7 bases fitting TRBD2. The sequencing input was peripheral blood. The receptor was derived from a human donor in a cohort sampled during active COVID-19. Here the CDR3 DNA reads TGTGCCAGCAGTCGACAGCGGGATGAGACCCAGTACTTC. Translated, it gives CASSRQRDETQYF.